The entry below gives a single T cell receptor (beta chain) sequence along with its context. V was pared by 7 bases and J by 0 bases, with 10 bases of the junction left unmatched. Germline values: CDR1 SGHRS, CDR2 YFSETQ. The CDR3 is 16 amino acids. TCRdb re-derived calls from the RT-PCR reads in MiXCR, one entry per CDR3 protein. The sample shows roughly 940,000 distinct CDR3 sequences, approximately 19% of them seen only once. The data derive from a study of patients and donors after allogeneic stem cell transplantation. The chain employs TRBV5-1 and TRBJ2-7; the match to TRBD2 covers 10 bases. Sample: blood, either unsorted or a sorted T cell fraction (not recorded which). The sequence was collected from a human donor who was either an allogeneic HSCT recipient or a stem cell or donor lymphocyte infusion donor (not recorded which). It is not recorded whose cells these are; they may come from a transplant donor. CDR3 sequence: CASASGLAPSSYEQYF. The CDR3, as DNA: TGCGCCAGCGCCTCGGGACTAGCGCCGAGCTCCTACGAGCAGTACTTC. The full variable domain, rest sourced from reference TRBV5-1 and TRBJ2-7, is KAGVTQTPRYLIKTRGQQVTLSCSPISGHRSVSWYQQTPGQGLQFLFEYFSETQRNKGNFPGRFSGRQFSNSRSEMNVSTLELGDSALYLCASASGLAPSSYEQYFGPGTRLTVT.